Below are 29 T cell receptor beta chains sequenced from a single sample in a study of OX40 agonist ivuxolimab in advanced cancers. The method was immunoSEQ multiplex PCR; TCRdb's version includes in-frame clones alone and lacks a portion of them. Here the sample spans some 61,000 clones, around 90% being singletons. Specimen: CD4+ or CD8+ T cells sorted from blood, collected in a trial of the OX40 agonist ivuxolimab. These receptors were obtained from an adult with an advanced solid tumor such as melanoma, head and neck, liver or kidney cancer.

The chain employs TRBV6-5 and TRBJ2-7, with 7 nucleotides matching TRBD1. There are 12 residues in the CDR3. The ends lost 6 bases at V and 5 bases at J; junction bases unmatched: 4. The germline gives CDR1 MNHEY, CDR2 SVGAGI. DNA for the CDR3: TGTGCCAGCAGCTTTACAGGGGACGAGCAGTACTTC. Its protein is CASSFTGDEQYF.

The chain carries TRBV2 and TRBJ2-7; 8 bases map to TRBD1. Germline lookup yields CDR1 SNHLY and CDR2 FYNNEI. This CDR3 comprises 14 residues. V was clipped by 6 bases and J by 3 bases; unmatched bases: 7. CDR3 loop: CASRTGVSFYEQYF. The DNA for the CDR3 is TGTGCCAGCAGGACAGGGGTCTCTTTCTACGAGCAGTACTTC.

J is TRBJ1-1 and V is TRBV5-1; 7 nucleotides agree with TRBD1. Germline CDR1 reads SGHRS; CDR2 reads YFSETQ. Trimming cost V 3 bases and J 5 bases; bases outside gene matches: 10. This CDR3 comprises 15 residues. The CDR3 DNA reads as TGCGCCAGCAGCTCGCCGGGACAGAGAGGTACTGAAGCTTTCTTT. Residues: CASSSPGQRGTEAFF.

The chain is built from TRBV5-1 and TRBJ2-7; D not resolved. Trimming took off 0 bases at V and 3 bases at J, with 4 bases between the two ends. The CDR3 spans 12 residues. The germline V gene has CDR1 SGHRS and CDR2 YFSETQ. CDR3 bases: TGCGCCAGCAGCTTGGAGAACTACGAGCAGTACTTC. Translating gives CASSLENYEQYF.

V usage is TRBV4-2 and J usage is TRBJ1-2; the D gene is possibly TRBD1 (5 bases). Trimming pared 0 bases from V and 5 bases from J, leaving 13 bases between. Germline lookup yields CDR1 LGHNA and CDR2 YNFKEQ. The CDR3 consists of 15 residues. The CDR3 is CASSQDPRGGYGYTF. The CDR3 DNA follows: TGTGCCAGCAGCCAAGATCCCCGGGGGGGATATGGCTACACCTTC.

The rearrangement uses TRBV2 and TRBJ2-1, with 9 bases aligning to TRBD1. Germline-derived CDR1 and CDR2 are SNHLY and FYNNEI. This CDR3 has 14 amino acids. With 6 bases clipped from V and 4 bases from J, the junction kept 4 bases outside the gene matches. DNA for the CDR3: TGTGCCAGCAGGTACAGGGGGCTTTACAATGAGCAGTTCTTC. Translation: CASRYRGLYNEQFF.

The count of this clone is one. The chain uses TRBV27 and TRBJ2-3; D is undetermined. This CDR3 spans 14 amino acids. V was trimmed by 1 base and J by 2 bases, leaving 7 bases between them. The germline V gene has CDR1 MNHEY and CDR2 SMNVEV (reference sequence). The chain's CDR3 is CASSLYPVTDTQYF. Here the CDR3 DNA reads TGTGCCAGCAGTTTATATCCGGTCACAGATACGCAGTATTTT.

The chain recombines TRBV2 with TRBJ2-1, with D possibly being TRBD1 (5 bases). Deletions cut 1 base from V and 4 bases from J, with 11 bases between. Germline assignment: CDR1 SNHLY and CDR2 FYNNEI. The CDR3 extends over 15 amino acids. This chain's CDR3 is CASSEEQGGYNEQFF. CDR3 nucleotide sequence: TGTGCCAGCAGTGAAGAGCAGGGTGGTTACAATGAGCAGTTCTTC.

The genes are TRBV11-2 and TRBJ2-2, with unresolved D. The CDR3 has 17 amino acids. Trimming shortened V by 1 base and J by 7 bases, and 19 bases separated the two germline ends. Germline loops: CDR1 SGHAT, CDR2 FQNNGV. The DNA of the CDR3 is TGTGCCAGCAGCTTAGGGGTCCTGCACTCAGGAGACGGGGAGCTGTTTTTT. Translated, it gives CASSLGVLHSGDGELFF.

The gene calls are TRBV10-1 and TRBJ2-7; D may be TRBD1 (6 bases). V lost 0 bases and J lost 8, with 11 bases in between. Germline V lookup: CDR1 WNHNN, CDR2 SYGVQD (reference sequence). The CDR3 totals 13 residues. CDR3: CASSESAGAKQYF. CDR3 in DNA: TGCGCCAGCAGTGAGTCAGCAGGGGCTAAGCAGTACTTC.

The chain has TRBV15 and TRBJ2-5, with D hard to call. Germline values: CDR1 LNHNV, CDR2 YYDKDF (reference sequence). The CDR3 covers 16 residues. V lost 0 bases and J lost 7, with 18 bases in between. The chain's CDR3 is CATSRDSPGVTGTQYF. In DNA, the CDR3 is TGTGCCACCAGCAGAGATAGCCCCGGAGTAACGGGGACCCAGTACTTC.

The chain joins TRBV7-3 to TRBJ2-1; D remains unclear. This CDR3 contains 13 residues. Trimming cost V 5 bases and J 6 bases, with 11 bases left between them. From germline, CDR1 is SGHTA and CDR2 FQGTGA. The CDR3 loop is CASSPPSSNEQFF. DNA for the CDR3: TGTGCCAGCAGCCCTCCGAGCAGCAATGAGCAGTTCTTC.

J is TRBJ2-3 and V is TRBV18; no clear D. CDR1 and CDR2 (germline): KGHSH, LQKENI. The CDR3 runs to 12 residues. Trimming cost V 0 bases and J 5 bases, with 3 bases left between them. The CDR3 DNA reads TGTGCCAGCTCACCACCGGGAGATACGCAGTATTTT. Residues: CASSPPGDTQYF.

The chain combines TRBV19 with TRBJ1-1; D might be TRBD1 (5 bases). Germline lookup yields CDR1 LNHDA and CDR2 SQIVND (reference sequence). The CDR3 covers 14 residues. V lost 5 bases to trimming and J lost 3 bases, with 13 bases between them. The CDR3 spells CASSYQGGYTEAFF. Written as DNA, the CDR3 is TGTGCCAGTAGTTACCAGGGTGGGTACACTGAAGCTTTCTTT.

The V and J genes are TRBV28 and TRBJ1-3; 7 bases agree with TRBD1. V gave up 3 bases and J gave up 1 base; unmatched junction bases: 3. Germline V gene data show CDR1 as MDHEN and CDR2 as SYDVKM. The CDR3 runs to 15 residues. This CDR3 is CASSFQTGSGNTIYF. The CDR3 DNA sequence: TGTGCCAGCAGTTTCCAGACAGGGTCTGGAAACACCATATATTTT.

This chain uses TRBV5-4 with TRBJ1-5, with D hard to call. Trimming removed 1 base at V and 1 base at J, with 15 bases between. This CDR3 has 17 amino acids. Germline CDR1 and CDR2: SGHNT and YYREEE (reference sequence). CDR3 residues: CASSLYGDSASNQPQHF. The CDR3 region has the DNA TGTGCCAGCAGCTTGTATGGGGATTCGGCCAGCAATCAGCCCCAGCATTTT.

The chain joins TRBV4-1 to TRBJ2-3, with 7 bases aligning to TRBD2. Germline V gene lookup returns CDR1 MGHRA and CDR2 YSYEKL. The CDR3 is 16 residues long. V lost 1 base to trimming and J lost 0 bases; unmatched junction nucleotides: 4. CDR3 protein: CASSQATSFSTDTQYF. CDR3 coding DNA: TGCGCCAGCAGCCAAGCGACTAGCTTTAGCACAGATACGCAGTATTTT.

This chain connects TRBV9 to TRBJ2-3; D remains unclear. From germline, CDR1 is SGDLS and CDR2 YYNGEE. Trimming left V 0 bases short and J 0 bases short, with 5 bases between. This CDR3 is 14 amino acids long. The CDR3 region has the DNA TGTGCCAGCAGCGTAGGGGTTAGCACAGATACGCAGTATTTT. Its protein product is CASSVGVSTDTQYF. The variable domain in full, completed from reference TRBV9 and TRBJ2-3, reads DSGVTQTPKHLITATGQRVTLRCSPRSGDLSVYWYQQSLDQGLQFLIQYYNGEERAKGNILERFSAQQFPDLHSELNLSSLELGDSALYFCASSVGVSTDTQYFGPGTRLTVL.

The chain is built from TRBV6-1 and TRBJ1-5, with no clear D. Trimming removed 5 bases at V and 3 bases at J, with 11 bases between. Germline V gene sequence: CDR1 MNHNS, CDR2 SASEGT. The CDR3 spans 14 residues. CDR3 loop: CASSPRRFNQPQHF. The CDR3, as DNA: TGTGCCAGCAGTCCCCGGAGGTTCAATCAGCCCCAGCATTTT.

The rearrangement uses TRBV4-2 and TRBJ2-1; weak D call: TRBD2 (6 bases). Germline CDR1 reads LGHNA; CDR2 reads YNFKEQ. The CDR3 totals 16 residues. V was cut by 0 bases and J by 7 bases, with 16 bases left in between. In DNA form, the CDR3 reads TGTGCCAGCAGCCAAGATAGTGCTAGCGAGGGGAATGAGCAGTTCTTC. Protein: CASSQDSASEGNEQFF.

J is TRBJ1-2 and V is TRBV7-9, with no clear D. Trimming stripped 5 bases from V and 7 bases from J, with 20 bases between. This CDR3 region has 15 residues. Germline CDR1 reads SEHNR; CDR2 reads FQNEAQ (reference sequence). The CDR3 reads CASSLRWAGEGGYTF. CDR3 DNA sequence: TGTGCCAGCAGCCTTCGTTGGGCAGGAGAGGGTGGCTACACCTTC.

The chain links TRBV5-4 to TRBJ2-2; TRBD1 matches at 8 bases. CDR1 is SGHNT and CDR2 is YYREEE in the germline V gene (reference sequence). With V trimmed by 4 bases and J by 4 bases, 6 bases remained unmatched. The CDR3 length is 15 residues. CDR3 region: CASSRGQGSTGELFF. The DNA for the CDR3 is TGTGCCAGCAGCCGAGGACAGGGTAGCACCGGGGAGCTGTTTTTT.

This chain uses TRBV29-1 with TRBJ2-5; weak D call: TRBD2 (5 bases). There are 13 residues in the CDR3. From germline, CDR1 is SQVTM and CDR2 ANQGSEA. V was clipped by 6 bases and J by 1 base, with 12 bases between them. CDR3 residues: CSVKGVGQETQYF. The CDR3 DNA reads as TGCAGCGTAAAGGGAGTGGGCCAAGAGACCCAGTACTTC. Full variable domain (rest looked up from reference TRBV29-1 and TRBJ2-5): SAVISQKPSRDICQRGTSLTIQCQVDSQVTMMFWYRQQPGQSLTLIATANQGSEATYESGFVIDKFPISRPNLTFSTLTVSNMSPEDSSIYLCSVKGVGQETQYFGPGTRLLVL.

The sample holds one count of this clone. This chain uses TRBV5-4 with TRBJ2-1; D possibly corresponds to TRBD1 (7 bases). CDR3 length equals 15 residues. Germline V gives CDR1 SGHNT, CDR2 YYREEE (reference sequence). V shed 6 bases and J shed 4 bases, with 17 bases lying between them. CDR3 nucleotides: TGTGCCAGCACCACAGGGGCGGGACAGTACAATGAGCAGTTCTTC. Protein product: CASTTGAGQYNEQFF. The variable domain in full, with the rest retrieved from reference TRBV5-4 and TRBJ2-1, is ETGVTQSPTHLIKTRGQQVTLRCSSQSGHNTVSWYQQALGQGPQFIFQYYREEENGRGNFPPRFSGLQFPNYSSELNVNALELDDSALYLCASTTGAGQYNEQFFGPGTRLTVL.

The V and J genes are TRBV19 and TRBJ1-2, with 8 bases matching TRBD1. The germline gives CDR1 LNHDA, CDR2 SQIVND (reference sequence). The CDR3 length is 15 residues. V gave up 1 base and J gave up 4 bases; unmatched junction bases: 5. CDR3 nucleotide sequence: TGTGCCAGTAGTATAGGCACAGGGGGGAGCTATGGCTACACCTTC. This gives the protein CASSIGTGGSYGYTF.

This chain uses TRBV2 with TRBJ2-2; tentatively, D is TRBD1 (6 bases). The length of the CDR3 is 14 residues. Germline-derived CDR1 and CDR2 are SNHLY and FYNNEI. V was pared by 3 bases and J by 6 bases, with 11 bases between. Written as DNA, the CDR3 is TGTGCCAGCAGTGACCGGACAGCGGCCGGGGAGCTGTTTTTT. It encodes CASSDRTAAGELFF.

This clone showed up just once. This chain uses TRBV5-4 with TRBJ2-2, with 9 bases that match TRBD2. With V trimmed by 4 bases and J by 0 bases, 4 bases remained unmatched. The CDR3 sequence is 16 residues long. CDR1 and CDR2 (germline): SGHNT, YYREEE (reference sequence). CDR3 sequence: CASSAGLATNTGELFF. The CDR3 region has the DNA TGTGCCAGCAGCGCAGGACTAGCGACGAACACCGGGGAGCTGTTTTTT. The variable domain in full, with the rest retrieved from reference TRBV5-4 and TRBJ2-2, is ETGVTQSPTHLIKTRGQQVTLRCSSQSGHNTVSWYQQALGQGPQFIFQYYREEENGRGNFPPRFSGLQFPNYSSELNVNALELDDSALYLCASSAGLATNTGELFFGEGSRLTVL.

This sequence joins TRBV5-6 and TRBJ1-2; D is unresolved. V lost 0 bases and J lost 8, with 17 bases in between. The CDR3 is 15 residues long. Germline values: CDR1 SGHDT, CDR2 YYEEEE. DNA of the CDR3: TGTGCCAGCAGCTTGGCGATCGGCAGTCTCTCGGGCTACACCTTC. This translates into CASSLAIGSLSGYTF.

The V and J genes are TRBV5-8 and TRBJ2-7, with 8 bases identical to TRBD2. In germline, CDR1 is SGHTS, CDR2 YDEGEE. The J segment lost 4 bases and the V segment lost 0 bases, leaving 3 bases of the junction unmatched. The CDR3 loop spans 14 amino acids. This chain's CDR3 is CASSLAGLAYEQYF. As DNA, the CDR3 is TGTGCCAGCAGCTTGGCCGGACTAGCTTACGAGCAGTACTTC.